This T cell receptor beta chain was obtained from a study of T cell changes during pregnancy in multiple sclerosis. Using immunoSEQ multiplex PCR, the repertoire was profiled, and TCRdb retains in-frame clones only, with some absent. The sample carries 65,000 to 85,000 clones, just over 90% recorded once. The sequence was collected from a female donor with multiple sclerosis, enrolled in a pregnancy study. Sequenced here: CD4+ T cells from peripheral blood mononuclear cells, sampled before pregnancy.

The CDR3: CASSDGQFQPQHF. The CDR3 DNA sequence: TGTGCCAGCAGCGATGGACAGTTCCAGCCCCAGCATTTT. The chain uses TRBV6-1 and TRBJ1-5, with D perhaps TRBD1 (6 bases). V gave up 6 bases and J gave up 7 bases, with 13 bases separating them. CDR3 length equals 13 residues. Germline lookup yields CDR1 MNHNS and CDR2 SASEGT.